This T cell receptor (beta chain) was sequenced in a study of blood T cells in healthy people across ages. Next came a second PCR, run for roughly 6 to 11 cycles, which used a sample-barcoded 5' primer along with a J-beta primer mix. MiXCR was run by TCRdb on the 5' RACE reads, yielding one entry per CDR3 protein. This sample has over 700,000 distinct CDR3 sequences, with 53% found just once. Concerning this clonotype: As yet, its antigen is unknown.

The study's findings and limits: TCR beta diversity was tightly associated with the proportion of naive T cells.

Sequencing was done on a sample of blood. The source of this sequence is a man older than 75 in good health.

CDR3 sequence: CASSFYRDTGELFF. The CDR3 nucleotides read TGTGCCAGCAGCTTCTACAGGGATACCGGGGAGCTGTTTTTT. V usage is TRBV5-6 and J usage is TRBJ2-2; D may be TRBD1 (6 bases). Trimming pared 2 bases from V and 5 bases from J, leaving 10 bases between. This CDR3 contains 14 residues. Looked up from germline, CDR1 is SGHDT and CDR2 is YYEEEE. The variable domain in full, with the rest retrieved from reference TRBV5-6 and TRBJ2-2, is DAGVTQSPTHLIKTRGQQVTLRCSPKSGHDTVSWYQQALGQGPQFIFQYYEEEERQRGNFPDRFSGHQFPNYSSELNVNALLLGDSALYLCASSFYRDTGELFFGEGSRLTVL.